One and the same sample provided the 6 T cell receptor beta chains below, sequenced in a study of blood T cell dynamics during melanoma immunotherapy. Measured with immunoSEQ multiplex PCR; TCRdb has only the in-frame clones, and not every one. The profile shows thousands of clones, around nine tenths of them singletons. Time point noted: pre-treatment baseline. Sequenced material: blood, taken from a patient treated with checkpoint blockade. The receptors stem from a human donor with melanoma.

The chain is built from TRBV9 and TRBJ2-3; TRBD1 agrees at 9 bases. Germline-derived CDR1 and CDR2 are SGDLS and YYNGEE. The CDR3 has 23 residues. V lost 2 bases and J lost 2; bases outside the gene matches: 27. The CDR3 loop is CASSVSGTGFWREGRSNTDTQYF. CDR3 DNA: TGTGCCAGCAGCGTTTCCGGGACAGGGTTTTGGAGGGAGGGCCGTTCTAACACAGATACGCAGTATTTT.

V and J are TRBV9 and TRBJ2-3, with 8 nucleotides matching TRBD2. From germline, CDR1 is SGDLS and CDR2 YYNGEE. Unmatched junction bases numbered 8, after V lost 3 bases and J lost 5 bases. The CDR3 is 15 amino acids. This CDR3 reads CASSGSGRGVDTQYF. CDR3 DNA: TGTGCCAGCAGCGGCAGCGGGAGAGGCGTAGATACGCAGTATTTT.

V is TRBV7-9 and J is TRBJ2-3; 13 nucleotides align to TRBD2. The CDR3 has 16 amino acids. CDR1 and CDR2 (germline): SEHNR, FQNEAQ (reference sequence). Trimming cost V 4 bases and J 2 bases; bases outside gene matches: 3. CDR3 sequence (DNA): TGTGCCAGCAGCTATACTAGCGGGGGGGCCACAGATACGCAGTATTTT. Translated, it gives CASSYTSGGATDTQYF.

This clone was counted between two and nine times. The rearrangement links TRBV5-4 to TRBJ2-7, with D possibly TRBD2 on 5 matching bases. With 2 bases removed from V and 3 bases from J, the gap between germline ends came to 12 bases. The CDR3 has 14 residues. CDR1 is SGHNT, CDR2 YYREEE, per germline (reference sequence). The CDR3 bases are TGTGCCAGCAGCTTTTACGGAAGCGGCTACGAGCAGTACTTC. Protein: CASSFYGSGYEQYF.

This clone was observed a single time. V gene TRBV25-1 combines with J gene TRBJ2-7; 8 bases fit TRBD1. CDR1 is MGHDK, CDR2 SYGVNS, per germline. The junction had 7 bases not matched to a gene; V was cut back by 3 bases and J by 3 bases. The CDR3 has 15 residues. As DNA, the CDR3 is TGTGCCAGCAGTGACGGTAACAGGGGGATCTACGAGCAGTACTTC. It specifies CASSDGNRGIYEQYF.

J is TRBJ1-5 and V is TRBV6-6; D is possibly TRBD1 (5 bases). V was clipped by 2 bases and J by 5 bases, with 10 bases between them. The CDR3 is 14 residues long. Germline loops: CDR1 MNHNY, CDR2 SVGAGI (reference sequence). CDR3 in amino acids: CASSYADKYQPQHF. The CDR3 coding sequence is TGTGCCAGCAGTTACGCGGACAAATATCAGCCCCAGCATTTT.